A single sample gave rise to the 18 T cell receptor beta chains below, sequenced in a study of monozygotic twins with inflammatory bowel disease. TCRdb re-analyzed the 5' RACE reads; it lists each CDR3 protein once, without DNA. The sample holds roughly 120,000 distinct CDR3 sequences. Sequenced input: blood. These receptors were taken from a human donor with ulcerative colitis or Crohn's disease, or a healthy co-twin of an affected twin (not recorded which).

The CDR3 spells CASSQETGVERRYEKLFF. The rearrangement joins TRBV4-3 to TRBJ1-4; TCRdb designates TRBD1, a call that cannot be tested without DNA. The CDR3 covers 18 residues. Germline V CDR1 and CDR2: LGHNA, YSLEER.

This chain joins TRBV7-3 and TRBJ2-5; TCRdb names TRBD2, which stays unverified in the absence of DNA. This CDR3 comprises 15 residues. Germline-derived CDR1 and CDR2 are SGHTA and FQGTGA. This CDR3 is CASSSGLAAKETQYF.

The gene calls are TRBV18 and TRBJ1-4. Germline lookup yields CDR1 KGHSH and CDR2 LQKENI. The CDR3 is 14 amino acids. CDR3 residues: CASSPQGTNEKLFF.

The chain is built from TRBV11-2 and TRBJ2-5; TCRdb's D call, TRBD2, is unchecked because there is no DNA. CDR1 and CDR2 from the germline V gene are SGHAT and FQNNGV. The length of the CDR3 is 11 residues. The CDR3 protein is CASGSGETQYF. Complete variable domain (other parts from reference TRBV11-2 and TRBJ2-5): EAGVAQSPRYKIIEKRQSVAFWCNPISGHATLYWYQQILGQGPKLLIQFQNNGVVDDSQLPKDRFSAERLKGVDSTLKIQPAKLEDSAVYLCASGSGETQYFGPGTRLLVL.

V and J are TRBV5-1 and TRBJ2-1. CDR3 length: 13 amino acids. Looked up from germline, CDR1 is SGHRS and CDR2 is YFSETQ. This chain's CDR3 is CASSLDPVNGQFF.

The rearrangement joins TRBV5-1 to TRBJ1-1. CDR1 and CDR2 from the germline V gene are SGHRS and YFSETQ. This CDR3 contains 14 residues. The CDR3 spells CASSSDSGWTEAFF.

This chain connects TRBV7-9 to TRBJ2-7. Germline loops: CDR1 SEHNR, CDR2 FQNEAQ (reference sequence). The CDR3 has 11 amino acids. The CDR3: CASSLSWEQYF.

This sequence joins TRBV7-2 and TRBJ2-1; TCRdb proposes TRBD2, but this gene call is untestable without DNA. The germline V gene has CDR1 SGHTA and CDR2 FQGNSA. The CDR3 spans 16 residues. The chain's CDR3 is CASSPVGTSGYNEQFF.

The chain has TRBV12-3 or TRBV12-4 and TRBJ1-1; TCRdb's D call, TRBD1, is unchecked because there is no DNA. The CDR3 extends over 15 amino acids. The CDR3 sequence: CASSFRTSMNTEAFF.

The chain has TRBV2 and TRBJ2-1; with no DNA, the TCRdb D assignment of TRBD2 cannot be verified. The CDR3 covers 13 residues. Germline V gene lookup returns CDR1 SNHLY and CDR2 FYNNEI. CDR3 sequence: CASSPQLVNEQFF.

This chain links TRBV5-1 with TRBJ2-2; TCRdb calls TRBD2, which cannot be checked without DNA. Per germline, CDR1 SGHRS and CDR2 YFSETQ. This CDR3 comprises 16 residues. CDR3 region: CASSLEGRPNTGELFF.

The V and J genes are TRBV7-2 and TRBJ2-3; the TCRdb D gene call, TRBD2, has no DNA to confirm it. The CDR3 is 15 residues long. The V gene's germline CDR1 is SGHTA and CDR2 FQGNSA. The CDR3 region is CASSLTSRTADTQYF.

The chain has TRBV6-5 and TRBJ1-2; TCRdb proposes TRBD1, but this gene call is untestable without DNA. The CDR3 is 15 amino acids. Looked up from germline, CDR1 is MNHEY and CDR2 is SVGAGI. CDR3 sequence: CASSYSTAGGYGYTF.

The V call is TRBV4-1, the J call TRBJ2-5; the TRBD1 assignment by TCRdb is unverifiable without DNA. CDR1 and CDR2 from the germline V gene are MGHRA and YSYEKL. The CDR3 is 13 residues long. CDR3 sequence reads: CASSQGDRETQYF.

The rearrangement uses TRBV27 and TRBJ2-7; the D call from TCRdb, TRBD1, cannot be confirmed without DNA. Per the germline V gene, CDR1 is MNHEY and CDR2 is SMNVEV (reference sequence). The length of the CDR3 is 13 residues. The CDR3 protein is CASGKGEPYEQYF.

J is TRBJ2-1 and V is TRBV2; TCRdb selects TRBD1, and the lack of DNA leaves this call unchecked. The CDR3 totals 13 residues. Germline CDR1 is SNHLY and CDR2 is FYNNEI. The chain's CDR3 is CASTPVGDRLQFF.

The rearrangement uses TRBV6-2 or TRBV6-3 and TRBJ2-1. The germline V gene has CDR1 MNHEY and CDR2 SVGEGT. The CDR3 extends over 16 amino acids. CDR3 region: CASSYDSGSSYNEQFF.

The J gene is TRBJ1-5, the V gene TRBV20-1; TCRdb reports TRBD1, a call that lacks DNA to check it against. The CDR3 runs 15 residues. Germline V gene sequence: CDR1 DFQATT, CDR2 SNEGSKA (reference sequence). CDR3 in amino acids: CSARDHKGSRQPQHF.